One and the same sample provided the 30 T cell receptor beta chains below, sequenced in a study of radiation and T cells in renal cell carcinoma. This sample's treatment: 15 Gy SBRT to primary tumor, nephrectomy 4 weeks later. Repertoires were generated with immunoSEQ multiplex PCR, while TCRdb's copy carries only in-frame clones and drops some. The sample includes over 15,000 clones, roughly 58% of them seen just once. Sequences were derived from tumor tissue, sampled from a patient whose treatment included radiotherapy and nephrectomy. The receptor set was obtained from a man aged 50-59 years with renal cell carcinoma.

The CDR3 loop is CASSLDRMNTEAFF. The CDR3 DNA reads TGTGCCAGCAGCCTAGACAGGATGAACACTGAAGCTTTCTTT. The gene calls are TRBV9 and TRBJ1-1, with a weak D call TRBD1 (6 bases). V lost 4 bases and J 0 bases, leaving 10 bases between the germline ends. Germline V gives CDR1 SGDLS, CDR2 YYNGEE. This CDR3 comprises 14 residues.

The V gene is TRBV4-3, the J gene TRBJ2-3; 9 positions match TRBD2. This CDR3 spans 16 amino acids. With 3 bases clipped from V and 1 base from J, the junction kept 5 bases outside the gene matches. Germline V gene lookup returns CDR1 LGHNA and CDR2 YSLEER. The CDR3 loop reads CASSQGSGGGTDTQYF. As DNA, the CDR3 is TGCGCCAGCAGCCAGGGTAGCGGGGGAGGCACAGATACGCAGTATTTT.

This clone is medium-sized (0.01 to 0.1%). J is TRBJ2-7 and V is TRBV5-4; D may be TRBD1 (6 bases). CDR1 is SGHNT and CDR2 is YYREEE in the germline V gene (reference sequence). The CDR3 extends over 13 amino acids. V lost 4 bases, J lost 7 bases, and 15 bases lay in between. The CDR3 DNA reads as TGTGCCAGCAGCCACACAGGGTCGGGGGAGCAGTACTTC. Amino acid sequence: CASSHTGSGEQYF.

The rearrangement uses TRBV6-6 and TRBJ1-1, with D unclear. This CDR3 is 14 amino acids long. V was trimmed by 0 bases and J by 8 bases, leaving 13 bases between them. CDR1 is MNHNY, CDR2 SVGAGI, per germline (reference sequence). The CDR3 here is CASSYSASGLEAFF. CDR3 nucleotides: TGTGCCAGCAGTTACTCGGCGTCCGGGCTAGAAGCTTTCTTT.

This chain joins TRBV15 and TRBJ2-7; 8 nucleotides line up with TRBD1. CDR3 size: 15 residues. Germline V lookup: CDR1 LNHNV, CDR2 YYDKDF (reference sequence). The V gene end was trimmed by 5 bases and the J gene end by 2 bases; junction bases not matched to a gene: 8. The CDR3 is CATSDRTGKPYEQYF. The CDR3 coding sequence is TGTGCCACCAGCGATCGGACAGGGAAGCCCTACGAGCAGTACTTC. Complete variable domain (other parts from reference TRBV15 and TRBJ2-7): DAMVIQNPRYQVTQFGKPVTLSCSQTLNHNVMYWYQQKSSQAPKLLFHYYDKDFNNEADTPDNFQSRRPNTSFCFLDIRSPGLGDTAMYLCATSDRTGKPYEQYFGPGTRLTVT.

The chain carries TRBV27 and TRBJ2-1; maybe TRBD2 (6 bases). V was clipped by 7 bases and J by 7 bases, with 11 bases between them. The CDR3 has 12 residues. Germline V CDR1 and CDR2: MNHEY, SMNVEV (reference sequence). The CDR3 coding sequence is TGTGCCAGCATGACCGGAGGGAATGAGCAGTTCTTC. Amino acid sequence: CASMTGGNEQFF.

V and J are TRBV5-1 and TRBJ2-6; D possibly corresponds to TRBD2 (5 bases). This CDR3 contains 15 residues. Germline values: CDR1 SGHRS, CDR2 YFSETQ. The V end lost 4 bases, the J end lost 0 bases, and 8 bases lay between the germline ends. This chain's CDR3 is CASSPDSSGANVLTF. CDR3 nucleotide sequence: TGCGCCAGCAGCCCGGACTCCTCTGGGGCCAACGTCCTGACTTTC.

This clone has only a few counts. V usage is TRBV5-4 and J usage is TRBJ2-1; 9 bases agree with TRBD2. Germline assignment: CDR1 SGHNT and CDR2 YYREEE (reference sequence). J was trimmed by 9 bases and V by 1 base; bases with no gene match: 8. The CDR3 loop spans 15 amino acids. The CDR3 protein is CASSLIAGVMVEQFF. The CDR3 bases are TGTGCCAGCAGCTTGATAGCGGGAGTTATGGTTGAGCAGTTCTTC.

This chain uses TRBV4-2 with TRBJ1-3; D unresolved. There are 13 residues in the CDR3. V lost 0 bases, J lost 4 bases, and 4 bases lay in between. The germline V gene has CDR1 LGHNA and CDR2 YNFKEQ. The CDR3 region is CASSQEGGNTIYF. The DNA for the CDR3 is TGTGCCAGCAGCCAAGAGGGGGGAAACACCATATATTTT.

This clone is a singleton in its sample. The chain uses TRBV7-9 and TRBJ2-7; either TRBD1 or TRBD2 may supply D (5 bases each). CDR3 length equals 13 residues. CDR1 and CDR2 (germline): SEHNR, FQNEAQ (reference sequence). Trimming took 5 bases from V and 7 from J, leaving 15 bases between them. CDR3 in amino acids: CASSLGTNQEQYF. The CDR3 nucleotides are TGTGCCAGCAGCCTCGGGACCAACCAGGAGCAGTACTTC.

This chain connects TRBV11-2 to TRBJ2-5; D possibly matches TRBD1 or TRBD2 (5 bases each). The CDR3 contains 14 residues. Germline CDR1 reads SGHAT; CDR2 reads FQNNGV. Trimming took off 4 bases at V and 4 bases at J, with 13 bases between the two ends. CDR3 residues: CASSWDRSAETQYF. CDR3 sequence (DNA): TGTGCCAGCAGCTGGGACCGAAGTGCAGAGACCCAGTACTTC. Using reference TRBV11-2 and TRBJ2-5 for the parts outside the CDR3, the full variable domain is EAGVAQSPRYKIIEKRQSVAFWCNPISGHATLYWYQQILGQGPKLLIQFQNNGVVDDSQLPKDRFSAERLKGVDSTLKIQPAKLEDSAVYLCASSWDRSAETQYFGPGTRLLVL.

The chain has TRBV30 and TRBJ1-2; no clear D. Trimming took 0 bases from V and 5 from J, leaving 13 bases between them. The CDR3 consists of 14 residues. Germline V CDR1 and CDR2: GTSNPN, SVGIG (reference sequence). In DNA, the CDR3 is TGTGCCTGGAGTGTACGGGCAGGCCTGTATGGCTACACCTTC. It translates to CAWSVRAGLYGYTF.

This chain links TRBV19 with TRBJ1-5; 9 bases line up with TRBD1. The V and J ends lost 4 bases and 9 bases, in that order; junction bases with no gene match: 7. Germline V lookup: CDR1 LNHDA, CDR2 SQIVND (reference sequence). The length of the CDR3 is 14 residues. CDR3 sequence reads: CASSRGDRESPQHF. For the CDR3, the DNA is TGTGCCAGTAGTAGAGGGGACAGGGAGTCGCCCCAGCATTTT.

The chain combines TRBV5-4 with TRBJ2-1; D gene uncertain. V shed 0 bases and J shed 6 bases, with 19 bases lying between them. CDR1 is SGHNT and CDR2 is YYREEE in the germline V gene (reference sequence). The CDR3 loop spans 17 amino acids. The CDR3 protein is CASSLGSYSGSFNEQFF. The CDR3 nucleotides are TGTGCCAGCAGCTTGGGATCCTATTCGGGCAGCTTCAATGAGCAGTTCTTC.

This clone has more than one count but fewer than ten. The chain recombines TRBV30 with TRBJ1-6; no definite D call. The CDR3 covers 14 residues. Trimming stripped 0 bases from V and 7 bases from J, with 10 bases between. The germline V gene has CDR1 GTSNPN and CDR2 SVGIG (reference sequence). The DNA for the CDR3 is TGTGCCTGGAGTGTAGGGAGAGTCAATTCACCCCTCCACTTT. Translating gives CAWSVGRVNSPLHF.

The gene calls are TRBV5-6 and TRBJ1-4; D possibly corresponds to TRBD1 (6 bases). V dropped 7 bases and J dropped 8 bases, with 18 bases sitting between them. The CDR3 covers 14 residues. CDR1 is SGHDT and CDR2 is YYEEEE in the germline V gene. As DNA, the CDR3 is TGTGCCAGCGGGATCCGGGGGGCCAGGGAAAAACTGTTTTTT. Translated: CASGIRGAREKLFF.

By sample fraction, this clone is medium-sized. Other DNA sequences of this sample code for an identical CDR3. This chain links TRBV4-1 with TRBJ2-5, with D possibly being TRBD1 or TRBD2 (5 bases each). This CDR3 has 14 residues. The germline CDR1 and CDR2 sequences are MGHRA and YSYEKL. Trimming took 2 bases from V and 5 from J, leaving 12 bases between them. CDR3 DNA: TGCGCCAGCAGCCAATTGAGGGGTGCGGAGACCCAGTACTTC. Its translation: CASSQLRGAETQYF.

This clone turned up a few times. This chain uses TRBV19 with TRBJ2-1; TRBD1 or TRBD2 may be the D gene (5 bases each). Germline CDR1 LNHDA, CDR2 SQIVND (reference sequence). Trimming took off 6 bases at V and 0 bases at J, with 12 bases between the two ends. The CDR3 runs 15 residues. Here the CDR3 reads CASSPGTLSYNEQFF. CDR3 coding DNA: TGTGCCAGTAGCCCCGGGACCCTCTCCTACAATGAGCAGTTCTTC.

The rearrangement uses TRBV20-1 and TRBJ2-3, with no clear D. Germline V gene lookup returns CDR1 DFQATT and CDR2 SNEGSKA (reference sequence). The CDR3 runs 10 residues. The germline V and J ends were trimmed by 6 bases and 8 bases, with 9 bases remaining between them. DNA for the CDR3: TGCAGTGCCGAAATCGGTACGCAGTATTTT. Translated, it gives CSAEIGTQYF.

This clone was seen a handful of times. The rearrangement uses TRBV4-3 and TRBJ2-2, with TRBD1 identical over 8 bases. The length of the CDR3 is 15 residues. The V and J ends lost 5 bases and 7 bases, in that order; junction bases with no gene match: 9. From germline, CDR1 is LGHNA and CDR2 YSLEER. For the CDR3, the DNA is TGCGCCAGCAGCTCCGGGACAGGATTCTACGGGGAGCTGTTTTTT. It translates to CASSSGTGFYGELFF.

The gene calls are TRBV27 and TRBJ2-3, with D unclear. V was shortened by 5 bases and J by 3 bases, with 18 bases between the two germline ends. The CDR3 runs to 16 residues. Germline CDR1 reads MNHEY; CDR2 reads SMNVEV (reference sequence). CDR3 in amino acids: CASSPGPLWKTDTQYF. For the CDR3, the DNA is TGTGCCAGCAGTCCCGGGCCCCTCTGGAAGACAGATACGCAGTATTTT.

The V and J genes are TRBV4-3 and TRBJ2-7, with D possibly matching TRBD2 (5 bases). Trimming pared 4 bases from V and 1 base from J, leaving 11 bases between. The CDR3 sequence is 14 residues long. The germline V gene encodes CDR1 LGHNA and CDR2 YSLEER. The CDR3 protein is CASSPRTGSYEQYF. CDR3 bases: TGCGCCAGCAGCCCCCGGACTGGTTCCTACGAGCAGTACTTC.

The chain joins TRBV7-2 to TRBJ2-7; 7 bases map to TRBD2. The CDR3 loop spans 15 amino acids. Germline V gene sequence: CDR1 SGHTA, CDR2 FQGNSA. Trimming at V came to 5 bases and at J to 1 base, leaving 8 bases not matched to a gene. CDR3 in amino acids: CASSQAGGRSYEQYF. The CDR3 DNA sequence: TGTGCCAGCAGCCAAGCGGGCGGGAGATCCTACGAGCAGTACTTC. The full variable domain, its missing parts supplied by reference TRBV7-2 and TRBJ2-7, is GAGVSQSPSNKVTEKGKDVELRCDPISGHTALYWYRQSLGQGLEFLIYFQGNSAPDKSGLPSDRFSAERTGGSVSTLTIQRTQQEDSAVYLCASSQAGGRSYEQYFGPGTRLTVT.

This clone came up a few times. The rearrangement joins TRBV7-8 to TRBJ2-3, with 8 positions matching TRBD2. The CDR3 extends over 17 amino acids. The ends lost 1 base at V and 2 bases at J; junction bases unmatched: 8. CDR1 and CDR2 from the germline V gene are SGHVS and FQNEAQ. The CDR3 loop reads CASSLELGGGLTDTQYF. The CDR3 DNA reads TGTGCCAGCAGCTTAGAGTTGGGCGGGGGGCTCACAGATACGCAGTATTTT. The full variable domain, its missing parts supplied by reference TRBV7-8 and TRBJ2-3, is GAGVSQSPRYKVAKRGQDVALRCDPISGHVSLFWYQQALGQGPEFLTYFQNEAQLDKSGLPSDRFFAERPEGSVSTLKIQRTQQEDSAVYLCASSLELGGGLTDTQYFGPGTRLTVL.

The rearrangement uses TRBV6-5 and TRBJ1-4; no clear D gene. The CDR3 sequence is 14 residues long. V lost 7 bases and J 3 bases, leaving 12 bases between the germline ends. Germline V lookup: CDR1 MNHEY, CDR2 SVGAGI. The DNA of the CDR3 is TGTGCCAGCAAGATCGGTGAAGCTAATGAAAAACTGTTTTTT. Its translation is CASKIGEANEKLFF.

The CDR3 bases are TGTGCCAGCAGCGGTCCGGGACTAGTAAATCAAATGGGATACTACGAGCAGTACTTC. This gives the protein CASSGPGLVNQMGYYEQYF. The J gene is TRBJ2-7, the V gene TRBV7-9; 8 bases align to TRBD2. This CDR3 comprises 19 residues. From germline, CDR1 is SEHNR and CDR2 FQNEAQ (reference sequence). The J segment lost 3 bases and the V segment lost 5 bases, leaving 21 bases of the junction unmatched.

V and J are TRBV6-5 and TRBJ2-2, with 14 bases aligning to TRBD2. The CDR3 sequence is 15 residues long. Germline V lookup: CDR1 MNHEY, CDR2 SVGAGI. J gave up 6 bases and V 8 bases, and 5 bases lay outside the gene matches. CDR3 loop: CASSRLAGGPGELFF. The DNA for the CDR3 is TGTGCCAGCTCAAGACTAGCGGGGGGGCCCGGGGAGCTGTTTTTT.

The genes are TRBV15 and TRBJ2-1, with a weak D call TRBD2 (5 bases). The CDR3 loop spans 15 amino acids. The germline V and J ends were trimmed by 0 bases and 9 bases, with 15 bases remaining between them. Germline CDR1 LNHNV, CDR2 YYDKDF (reference sequence). CDR3 protein: CATSRDRGSRGEQFF. In DNA form, the CDR3 reads TGTGCCACCAGCAGAGATCGTGGGAGTAGAGGTGAGCAGTTCTTC.

The rearrangement joins TRBV19 to TRBJ2-4; D unresolved. This CDR3 contains 14 residues. CDR1 is LNHDA and CDR2 is SQIVND in the germline V gene (reference sequence). The V and J ends lost 6 bases and 1 base respectively, with 10 bases between them. CDR3 coding DNA: TGTGCCAGTAGCGCTCTGGGGGCCAAAAACATTCAGTACTTC. Its translation is CASSALGAKNIQYF.

CDR3 amino acids: CANSRGTIGNEQFF. The CDR3 DNA reads as TGTGCCAACAGCAGGGGGACCATCGGGAATGAGCAGTTCTTC. The chain links TRBV27 to TRBJ2-1, with 7 bases lining up with TRBD1. V was clipped by 10 bases and J by 7 bases; unmatched bases: 13. Per the germline V gene, CDR1 is MNHEY and CDR2 is SMNVEV (reference sequence). CDR3 size: 14 residues.